The entry that follows covers one T cell receptor beta chain sequence. Its target is not known. This specimen comes from a study of molecular identifiers for immune sequencing clone quantification. Investigators produced naive CD8 libraries from 20,000 to 1,000,000 sorted cells, drawing on 10%, 30% or 50% RNA. Sorting captured naive CD8 T cells as CD8+CD4-CCR7+CD45RA+. MiXCR, applied by TCRdb to the PCR reads, yields one record per CDR3 protein. The sample records around 460,000 distinct CDR3 sequences, approximately 25% being singletons. This CDR3 is 14 amino acids long. Germline V lookup: CDR1 MNHEY, CDR2 SMNVEV (reference sequence). V lost 2 bases, J lost 3 bases, and 10 bases lay in between. Study-wide points: Clones above 20 RNA copies contained over 97% of effector molecules but under 1% of naive ones. Shared barcodes on identical TCR molecules could underestimate the sizes of highly expanded clones.

The sequenced sample was naive CD8+ T cells from blood, with Jurkat cell RNA spiked in. Subset noted: FACS-sorted CD8+CD4-CCR7+CD45RA+ naive T cells. This TCR was recovered from a human donor in good health. Some libraries in this study had Jurkat cell RNA spiked in. The chain joins TRBV27 to TRBJ1-1, with a tentative D call TRBD1 (5 bases). In DNA, the CDR3 is TGTGCCAGCAGTTTAGTAGCGGGGGACACTGAAGCTTTCTTT. It translates to CASSLVAGDTEAFF.